This TCR beta chain was recorded in a study of blood T cell repertoires in COVID-19. At the level of the study: From the United States, Italy and Spain came samples of acute and convalescent COVID-19.

The sample holds a few counts of this clone. Adults between roughly 18 and 89 years of age took part from about two dozen US areas. In the original analysis: Estimation of nucleated cell counts was performed using reference gene primer amplification. Here immunoSEQ multiplex PCR was the method, and the copy in TCRdb shows in-frame clones only, minus some. The D gene and trimming were derived from the DNA, and the V and J assignments and clone size from that table. The repertoire holds about 190,000 clones, with approximately 84% as singletons. The origin of this receptor is a young woman who had recovered from COVID-19. Sequenced sample: PBMCs or T cells enriched from blood (not recorded which).

CDR3 sequence reads: CASSPGQGIDEQFF. The CDR3 bases are TGTGCCAGCTCACCCGGCCAGGGAATCGATGAGCAGTTCTTC. This chain joins TRBV18 and TRBJ2-1; weak D call: TRBD1 (5 bases). Trimming took 3 bases from V and 8 from J, leaving 14 bases between them. Germline values: CDR1 KGHSH, CDR2 LQKENI. This CDR3 comprises 14 residues.